The rows below give T cell receptor beta chains drawn from one sample of a study of cytomegalovirus exposure and HLA in healthy donors. Profiling relied on immunoSEQ multiplex PCR, and the TCRdb table lists in-frame clones only, not all of them. The table has approximately 190,000 clones, 82% seen once. The sequenced material came from PBMCs. The receptors shown here come from a woman in her late teens or twenties in good health and CMV-seronegative. The CDR3 runs from the conserved cysteine through the conserved F or W. The D gene is left open where the match is weak. Part of the rows lack a size; the others show once, few, many or a class for expanded clones.

NA,TRBV7-8,TRBJ2-7,NA,TGTGCCAGCAGCTTAGGGGGCCTGAGGGAGCAGTACTTC,CASSLGGLREQYF
NA,TRBV27,TRBJ1-3,few,TGTGCCAGCAGTCCAAGTTACGGGGGGGCGCTTGGAAACACCATATATTTT,CASSPSYGGALGNTIYF
TRBD2,TRBV9,TRBJ2-2,NA,TGTGCCAGCAGCGTAAGCCTAGCGGCCACGAACACCGGGGAGCTGTTTTTT,CASSVSLAATNTGELFF
TRBD1,TRBV5-1,TRBJ1-4,NA,TGCGCCAGCAGCTCCATAGGGGGCACTAATGAAAAACTGTTTTTT,CASSSIGGTNEKLFF
TRBD1,TRBV19,TRBJ2-7,NA,TGTGCCAGTAGTGCCGGGACAGGGGCCTACGAGCAGTACTTC,CASSAGTGAYEQYF
NA,TRBV10-3,TRBJ1-2,NA,TGTGCCATCAGTGACGAAGGGGATGGCTACACCTTC,CAISDEGDGYTF
NA,TRBV5-4,TRBJ2-5,NA,TGTGCCAGCAGGCCGACTACCCGGCAAGAGACCCAGTACTTC,CASRPTTRQETQYF
TRBD1,TRBV6-6,TRBJ1-5,NA,TGTGCCAGCAGTTACACTACAGGGGACCATCAGCCCCAGCATTTT,CASSYTTGDHQPQHF
NA,TRBV19,TRBJ2-4,NA,TGTGCCAGTAGTTTGGGCCCCTCGGTCCAGATAGCCAAAAACATTCAGTACTTC,CASSLGPSVQIAKNIQYF
NA,TRBV7-9,TRBJ1-4,NA,TGTTCCAGCAGCTCTAACCTGGACAGAATGTTGAAACTGTTTTTT,CSSSSNLDRMLKLFF
NA,TRBV7-2,TRBJ1-6,NA,TGTGCCAGCAGCTTATTTCCGGACAGTAGAGATTCACCCCTCCACTTT,CASSLFPDSRDSPLHF
TRBD2,TRBV2,TRBJ2-7,NA,TGTGCCAGCAGTGACGGACTAGTCGGCGAGCAGTACTTC,CASSDGLVGEQYF
NA,TRBV6-4,TRBJ1-1,NA,TGTGCCAGCAGTGAAAGGGAGGACACTGAAGCTTTCTTT,CASSEREDTEAFF
NA,TRBV27,TRBJ2-7,NA,TGTGCCAGCAGTCTCGACAGATCCTACGAGCAGTACTTC,CASSLDRSYEQYF
TRBD1,TRBV5-1,TRBJ2-2,NA,TGCGCCAGCAGCTTGGGACAGGGGACCGGGGAGCTGTTTTTT,CASSLGQGTGELFF
NA,TRBV7-3,TRBJ2-1,NA,TGTGCCAGCAGCTTAACGCCGGGGAGCTCCTACAATGAGCAGTTCTTC,CASSLTPGSSYNEQFF
TRBD1,TRBV6-5,TRBJ1-3,NA,TGTGCCAGCAGTTACACTACAGGGGCTGGAAACACCATATATTTT,CASSYTTGAGNTIYF